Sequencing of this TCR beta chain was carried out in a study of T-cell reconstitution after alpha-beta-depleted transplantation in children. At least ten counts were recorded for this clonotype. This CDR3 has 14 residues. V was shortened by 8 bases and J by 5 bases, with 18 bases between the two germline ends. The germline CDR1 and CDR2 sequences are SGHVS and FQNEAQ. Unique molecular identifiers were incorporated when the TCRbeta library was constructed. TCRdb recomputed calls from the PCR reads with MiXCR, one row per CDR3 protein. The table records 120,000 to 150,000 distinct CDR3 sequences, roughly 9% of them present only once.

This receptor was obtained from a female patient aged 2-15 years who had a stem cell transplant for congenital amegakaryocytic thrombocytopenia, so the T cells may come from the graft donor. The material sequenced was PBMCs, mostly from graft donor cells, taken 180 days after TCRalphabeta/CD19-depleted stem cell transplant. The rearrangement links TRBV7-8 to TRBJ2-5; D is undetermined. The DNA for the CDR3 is TGTGCCAGCTTCAGTGCGCTTCACCGGGAGACCCAGTACTTC. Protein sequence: CASFSALHRETQYF.